The following is a TCR beta chain sequence with its context. Specified treatment: randomized to nivolumab then ipilimumab (arm A) or the reverse (arm B). From thawed PBMCs, live CD3+CD8+ cells negative for CD19 and CD56 were sorted. Germline CDR1 LGHNA, CDR2 YNFKEQ. The J segment lost 4 bases and the V segment lost 0 bases, leaving 8 bases of the junction unmatched. The CDR3 is made up of 17 amino acids. This table comes from immunoSEQ multiplex PCR, and its TCRdb copy is limited to in-frame clones, with some not included. Seen here are about 28,000 clones, 60% to 85% observed once, and the top ten hold approximately 12%. This sample is drawn from a study of sequential checkpoint blockade in melanoma.

The sample here was CD8+ T cells sorted from blood (inferred from file names), taken from a patient given nivolumab and ipilimumab in sequence. The clonotype comes from a human donor with melanoma. The chain carries TRBV4-2 and TRBJ2-1; 8 bases align to TRBD2. As DNA, the CDR3 is TGTGCCAGCAGCCAAGATGAGGGCGGGGGGCCTTACAATGAGCAGTTCTTC. Translating gives CASSQDEGGGPYNEQFF.